This T cell receptor beta chain is from a study of blood T cell repertoires in COVID-19. Whole-study context: Acute and convalescent COVID-19 specimens originated in the United States, Italy and Spain.

Followed over time, Seattle patients had been enrolled while infection was active. Clones were read by immunoSEQ multiplex PCR, and TCRdb kept only the in-frame ones, dropping some. The sample carries around 260,000 clones, 70% to 85% recorded once. This clone was counted a single time. This sequence originates from a human donor with COVID-19, enrolled during active disease. The donor label of this sample is uncertain. The sample taken for sequencing was peripheral blood.

CDR3 bases: TGTGCCAGCACCCGGACAGGGGGCGACCGGCAGCCCCAGCATTTT. Protein: CASTRTGGDRQPQHF. The chain combines TRBV28 with TRBJ1-5; the match to TRBD1 covers 11 bases. Germline assignment: CDR1 MDHEN and CDR2 SYDVKM. With V trimmed by 7 bases and J by 7 bases, 9 bases remained unmatched. This CDR3 has 15 residues.